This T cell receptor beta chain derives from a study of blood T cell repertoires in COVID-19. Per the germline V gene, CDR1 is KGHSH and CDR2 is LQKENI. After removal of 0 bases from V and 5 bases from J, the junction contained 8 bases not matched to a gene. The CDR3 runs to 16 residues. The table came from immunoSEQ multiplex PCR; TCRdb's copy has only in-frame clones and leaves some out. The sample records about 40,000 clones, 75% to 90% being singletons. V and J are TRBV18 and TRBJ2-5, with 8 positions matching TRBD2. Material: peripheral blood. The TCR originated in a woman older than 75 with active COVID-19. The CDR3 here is CASSPPTAGVGETQYF. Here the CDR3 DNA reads TGTGCCAGCTCACCACCGACAGCGGGGGTGGGGGAGACCCAGTACTTC.